A selection of T cell receptor beta chains follows, all from one sample in a study of shared clonotypes between healthy human individuals. Method: immunoSEQ multiplex PCR; TCRdb's copy keeps in-frame clones and lacks some. This table holds fewer than 3 million clones, around 90% found once. The sample consisted of naive CD4+ T cells from PBMCs. These receptors were obtained from a man between 18 and 29 years old in good health. Some clones in this sample may be carry-over from other donors' samples. CDR3s include the opening cysteine and the closing phenylalanine or tryptophan. A D gene is named only where the DNA matches it firmly. Expanded clones get a size class; other rows say once, few or many, or leave the size out.

-,TRBV7-2,TRBJ2-1,-,CASSFYSSYNEQFF,TGTGCCAGCAGCTTTTACAGCTCCTACAATGAGCAGTTCTTC
-,TRBV11-2,TRBJ2-3,TRBD2,CASSPGLAGPLAKSDTQYF,TGTGCCAGCAGCCCGGGACTAGCGGGGCCGTTGGCGAAATCGGATACGCAGTATTTT
-,TRBV21-1,TRBJ1-2,-,CASILTGRPGGYTF,TGTGCCAGCATCCTGACAGGGCGTCCGGGTGGCTACACCTTC
-,TRBV7-9,TRBJ2-5,-,CASSSRPAQETQYF,TGTGCCAGCAGCTCCCGCCCGGCCCAAGAGACCCAGTACTTC
-,TRBV2,TRBJ2-3,TRBD1,CASRLQGVRTDTQYF,TGTGCCAGCAGGCTACAGGGGGTTCGCACAGATACGCAGTATTTT
-,TRBV7-9,TRBJ2-7,-,CASSLVVGESKQYF,TGTGCCAGCAGCTTAGTCGTAGGGGAGAGCAAGCAGTACTTC
-,TRBV7-9,TRBJ2-3,TRBD2,CASSWGGPTDTQYF,TGTGCCAGCAGCTGGGGAGGGCCCACAGATACGCAGTATTTT
few,TRBV18,TRBJ2-7,TRBD2,CASSPRTSGSYEQYF,TGTGCCAGCTCACCGCGGACTAGCGGGAGTTACGAGCAGTACTTC
-,TRBV28,TRBJ1-2,-,CASSLGSSYGYTF,TGTGCCAGCAGTTTAGGTAGTAGCTATGGCTACACCTTC
-,TRBV20-1,TRBJ2-3,TRBD2,CSGGIKDTQYF,TGCAGCGGGGGGATTAAAGATACGCAGTATTTT
-,TRBV30,TRBJ1-2,-,CAWSEAFDGYTF,TGTGCCTGGAGTGAAGCATTCGATGGCTACACCTTC
-,TRBV6-5,TRBJ2-7,TRBD1,CASGSDRGREQYF,TGTGCCAGTGGGAGCGACAGGGGAAGAGAGCAGTACTTC
-,TRBV9,TRBJ1-2,-,CASSVGGGPEGYTF,TGTGCCAGCAGCGTAGGAGGTGGTCCGGAGGGCTACACCTTC
-,TRBV27,TRBJ1-3,-,CASRDSSSGNTIYF,TGTGCCAGCAGGGACAGTAGCTCTGGAAACACCATATATTTT
-,TRBV27,TRBJ2-1,-,CASSLTREAYNEQFF,TGTGCCAGCAGTTTAACCCGCGAGGCCTACAATGAGCAGTTCTTC
-,TRBV5-4,TRBJ2-5,-,CASSSPTDRYQETQYF,TGTGCCAGCAGCTCACCGACGGACAGATACCAAGAGACCCAGTACTTC
-,TRBV5-4,TRBJ1-1,-,CASSLELVVNTEAFF,TGTGCCAGCAGCTTGGAGTTGGTAGTGAACACTGAAGCTTTCTTT
-,TRBV5-5,TRBJ2-2,TRBD2,CASSLFAAGSTGELFF,TGTGCCAGCAGCTTGTTTGCAGCGGGAAGCACCGGGGAGCTGTTTTTT
-,TRBV5-1,TRBJ1-1,TRBD1,CASSLVPGGARTEAFF,TGCGCCAGCAGCTTGGTACCAGGGGGCGCGAGGACTGAAGCTTTCTTT
-,TRBV5-1,TRBJ2-1,TRBD1,CASRLGTGVGDEQFF,TGCGCCAGCAGACTAGGGACAGGGGTCGGGGATGAGCAGTTCTTC
-,TRBV15,TRBJ2-5,-,CATSREGQGQETQYF,TGTGCCACCAGCAGAGAGGGGCAGGGTCAAGAGACCCAGTACTTC
-,TRBV19,TRBJ1-3,-,CASSITVFGNTIYF,TGTGCCAGTAGTATAACCGTCTTTGGAAACACCATATATTTT
-,TRBV28,TRBJ1-3,-,CASLMSSGNTIYF,TGTGCCAGCCTAATGAGCTCTGGAAACACCATATATTTT
-,TRBV9,TRBJ2-5,TRBD2,CASSPGTSGRGGETQYF,TGTGCCAGCAGTCCCGGGACTAGCGGGAGGGGAGGAGAGACCCAGTACTTC
-,TRBV5-1,TRBJ1-3,-,CASSQGHTSGNTIYF,TGCGCCAGCAGCCAGGGACACACCTCTGGAAACACCATATATTTT
-,TRBV27,TRBJ2-2,-,CASATQIRGATNTGELFF,TGTGCCAGCGCCACTCAAATTAGGGGGGCAACGAACACCGGGGAGCTGTTTTTT
-,TRBV4-1,TRBJ2-7,-,CASSQEVGGVYEQYF,TGCGCCAGCAGCCAAGAGGTGGGGGGCGTTTACGAGCAGTACTTC
-,TRBV2,TRBJ2-1,-,CATVRERGNEQFF,TGTGCCACGGTGCGGGAAAGAGGCAATGAGCAGTTCTTC
-,TRBV11-2,TRBJ2-7,TRBD2,CASSWSSGSAYEQYF,TGTGCCAGCAGCTGGAGTAGCGGGTCTGCCTACGAGCAGTACTTC
-,TRBV11-2,TRBJ2-3,-,CASSLAFIPDTQYF,TGTGCCAGCAGCTTAGCCTTTATCCCAGATACGCAGTATTTT
-,TRBV29-1,TRBJ1-1,-,CSVEGQMNTEAFF,TGCAGCGTTGAGGGGCAGATGAACACTGAAGCTTTCTTT
-,TRBV29-1,TRBJ1-2,TRBD1,CSVGDSNYGYTF,TGCAGCGTTGGGGACAGTAACTATGGCTACACCTTC
once,TRBV4-1,TRBJ2-3,TRBD2,CASSQVLAGTYTQYF,TGCGCCAGCAGCCAAGTACTAGCGGGGACTTATACGCAGTATTTT
-,TRBV4-2,TRBJ2-1,-,CASSQGPASAYNEQFF,TGTGCCAGCAGCCAAGGTCCGGCGTCAGCCTACAATGAGCAGTTCTTC
-,TRBV19,TRBJ2-1,TRBD2,CASSTSGVYNEQFF,TGTGCCAGTAGTACTAGCGGGGTCTACAATGAGCAGTTCTTC
-,TRBV2,TRBJ2-2,TRBD2,CASRTSGSAGELFF,TGTGCCAGCAGGACTAGCGGGAGTGCCGGGGAGCTGTTTTTT
-,TRBV19,TRBJ2-7,-,CASSRDGLSYEQYF,TGTGCCAGTTCCCGGGACGGACTCTCCTACGAGCAGTACTTC
few,TRBV5-4,TRBJ1-4,-,CASSLSVEGEKLFF,TGTGCCAGCAGCTTAAGTGTCGAGGGAGAAAAACTGTTTTTT
-,TRBV7-2,TRBJ2-7,TRBD2,CASSLLLAGDYEQYF,TGTGCCAGCAGCTTATTGCTAGCGGGAGACTACGAGCAGTACTTC
-,TRBV28,TRBJ1-2,TRBD1,CASSLSGTAYGYTF,TGTGCCAGCAGTTTATCCGGGACAGCCTATGGCTACACCTTC
-,TRBV27,TRBJ1-2,-,CASAPGNHYGYTF,TGTGCCAGCGCCCCCGGGAACCACTATGGCTACACCTTC
-,TRBV28,TRBJ2-7,-,CASTRGPYEQYF,TGTGCCAGCACCCGGGGTCCCTACGAGCAGTACTTC
few,TRBV4-2,TRBJ1-5,-,CASSQGVRGQPQHF,TGTGCCAGCAGCCAGGGCGTCAGGGGCCAGCCCCAGCATTTT
-,TRBV7-2,TRBJ2-7,-,CASSLAGAGTPFEQYF,TGTGCCAGCAGCTTAGCCGGGGCCGGGACGCCTTTTGAGCAGTACTTC
-,TRBV6-5,TRBJ2-7,-,CASSGALRLAAEQYF,TGTGCCAGCAGTGGGGCGTTGAGGCTGGCTGCCGAGCAGTACTTC
once,TRBV25-1,TRBJ2-5,TRBD2,CASSRSGLAGNQETQYF,TGTGCCAGCAGTCGTTCCGGACTAGCGGGAAACCAAGAGACCCAGTACTTC
-,TRBV7-3,TRBJ2-1,TRBD2,CASSLGTSAYNEQFF,TGTGCCAGCAGCTTAGGTACTAGCGCCTACAATGAGCAGTTCTTC
-,TRBV19,TRBJ1-2,TRBD1,CASKQGTIDGYTF,TGTGCCAGTAAACAGGGGACGATCGATGGCTACACCTTC
-,TRBV7-8,TRBJ2-2,TRBD2,CASRRRLAFASTGELFF,TGTGCCAGCAGACGAAGACTAGCGTTTGCGAGCACCGGGGAGCTGTTTTTT
-,TRBV27,TRBJ1-1,TRBD1,CASRRTGDLSRAEAFF,TGTGCCAGTAGGCGGACAGGGGATCTCTCTCGGGCTGAAGCTTTCTTT